This T cell receptor beta chain was sequenced in a study of T-cell memory formation after mild COVID-19. About the study: TCR clustering was largely donor specific. Study observations and caveats: Clones that got smaller from day 15 to 85 had even CD4/CD8, while clones growing later tipped toward CD4+. Memory sampled before infection contained some responding clones, suggesting cross-reactive memory joined. Clonal second-wave expansions that peaked on day 37 had unconfirmed SARS-CoV-2 specificity.

In regard to this clonotype: Its antigen is unidentified.

MiXCR, run by TCRdb on the 5' RACE reads, gives a single entry per CDR3 protein. The sample yields around 530,000 distinct CDR3 sequences, about a fifth seen once. Per the germline V gene, CDR1 is LNHDA and CDR2 is SQIVND (reference sequence). Trimming cost V 5 bases and J 0 bases, with 15 bases left between them. This CDR3 contains 16 residues. The sequence derives from an adult woman who had mild COVID-19 (a few samples of this study predate the infection). Cell type and time point are not known. This chain connects TRBV19 to TRBJ2-3; tentatively, D is TRBD1 or TRBD2 (6 bases each). What was sequenced was PBMCs or a T cell subset sorted from them (not recorded which). This CDR3 is CASSPRWGASTDTQYF. Written as DNA, the CDR3 is TGTGCCAGTAGTCCCCGGTGGGGGGCCAGCACAGATACGCAGTATTTT. The whole variable domain, remainder taken from reference TRBV19 and TRBJ2-3, is DGGITQSPKYLFRKEGQNVTLSCEQNLNHDAMYWYRQDPGQGLRLIYYSQIVNDFQKGDIAEGYSVSREKKESFPLTVTSAQKNPTAFYLCASSPRWGASTDTQYFGPGTRLTVL.